The clone carrying this T cell receptor (beta chain) occurred many times. J was trimmed by 2 bases and V by 0 bases; bases with no gene match: 3. The CDR3 has 16 amino acids. Germline V gene sequence: CDR1 SGHNT, CDR2 YYREEE (reference sequence). The sample originates from a study of tumor-infiltrating lymphocytes in oesophageal squamous cell carcinoma. From the PCR reads, TCRdb called clonotypes with MiXCR, one entry per CDR3 protein. The sample has about 11,000 distinct CDR3 sequences, about 50% seen once; the top ten hold over 15%. Sequencing was done on a sample of esophageal tumor tissue. The V and J genes are TRBV5-4 and TRBJ2-3; 10 bases map to TRBD1. The receptor comes from a female donor with esophageal squamous cell carcinoma. The chain's CDR3 is CASSLGTGGPTDTQYF. The CDR3 nucleotides read TGTGCCAGCAGCTTGGGGACAGGGGGGCCCACAGATACGCAGTATTTT. The variable domain in full, with the rest retrieved from reference TRBV5-4 and TRBJ2-3, is ETGVTQSPTHLIKTRGQQVTLRCSSQSGHNTVSWYQQALGQGPQFIFQYYREEENGRGNFPPRFSGLQFPNYSSELNVNALELDDSALYLCASSLGTGGPTDTQYFGPGTRLTVL.